The sequence of this TCR beta chain was determined in a study of T cells in Graves' hyperthyroidism and ophthalmopathy. Study-level findings and limits: Ophthalmopathy was distinguished from stable hyperthyroidism by 13 V-J signatures.

Researchers took RNA transcripts and amplified the TCR beta CDR3 regions from them. First-round RT-PCR of the TCR CDR3 relied on the HTBI primer set. TCRdb fed the multiplex PCR reads into MiXCR, producing one record per CDR3 protein. This table holds about 560,000 distinct CDR3 sequences, 16% found once. Regarding this clonotype: Antigen unknown.

The clonotype was recovered from a woman aged 18-29 years with Graves' hyperthyroidism. Sequencing was performed on blood.

The CDR3 DNA follows: TGTGCCAGTAGTATCAGGACAGGACAAGAGACCCAGTACTTC. The encoded protein is CASSIRTGQETQYF. This chain joins TRBV19 and TRBJ2-5; TRBD1 matches 7 bases. After removal of 3 bases from V and 2 bases from J, the junction contained 3 bases not matched to a gene. The CDR3 consists of 14 residues. Per germline, CDR1 LNHDA and CDR2 SQIVND (reference sequence).